This T cell receptor beta chain derives from a study of blood T cell repertoires in COVID-19. Study-level background: The United States, Italy and Spain provided the acute and convalescent COVID-19 samples. PBMCs, B-cell-depleted T cells, or T cells provided the cDNA or gDNA that made up the material.

Germline V gives CDR1 LGHNA, CDR2 YNFKEQ. The germline V and J ends were trimmed by 0 bases and 6 bases, with 16 bases remaining between them. This CDR3 region has 16 residues. As processed by the authors: Researchers report that nucleated cell counts were estimated from reference gene primer amplification. Only in-frame clones appear in the TCRdb table, and some are missing; sequencing was by immunoSEQ multiplex PCR. That table furnishes V, J and clone size, whereas the DNA furnished D and trimming. The sample includes 120,000 or so clones, 88% seen only once; the top ten take 1.5% to 1.7%. The chain employs TRBV4-2 and TRBJ2-3; tentative D call: TRBD2 (6 bases). The sequence came from a human donor in a cohort sampled during active COVID-19. The sample taken for sequencing was peripheral blood. CDR3 sequence (DNA): TGTGCCAGCAGCCAAGAACCCGGGAGCCCCGTTGATACGCAGTATTTT. It specifies CASSQEPGSPVDTQYF.